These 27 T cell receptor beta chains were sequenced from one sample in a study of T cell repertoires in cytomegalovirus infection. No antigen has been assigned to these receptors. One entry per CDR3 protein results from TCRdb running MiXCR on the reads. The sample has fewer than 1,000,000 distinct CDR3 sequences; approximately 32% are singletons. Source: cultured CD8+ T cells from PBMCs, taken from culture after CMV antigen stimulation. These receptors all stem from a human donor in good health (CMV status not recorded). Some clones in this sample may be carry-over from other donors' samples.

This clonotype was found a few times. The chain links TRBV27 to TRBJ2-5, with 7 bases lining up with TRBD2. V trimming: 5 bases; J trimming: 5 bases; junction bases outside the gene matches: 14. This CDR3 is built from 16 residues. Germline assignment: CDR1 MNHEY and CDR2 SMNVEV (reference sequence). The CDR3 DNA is TGTGCCAGCAGTCCCCTACCTAGCGGAAGTACGGAGACCCAGTACTTC. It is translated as CASSPLPSGSTETQYF.

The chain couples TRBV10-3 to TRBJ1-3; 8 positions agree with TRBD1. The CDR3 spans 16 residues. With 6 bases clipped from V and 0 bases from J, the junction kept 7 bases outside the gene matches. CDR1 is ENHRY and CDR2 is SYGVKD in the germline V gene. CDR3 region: CAIRVVTGDSGNTIYF. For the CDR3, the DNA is TGTGCCATCAGGGTGGTGACAGGGGACTCTGGAAACACCATATATTTT.

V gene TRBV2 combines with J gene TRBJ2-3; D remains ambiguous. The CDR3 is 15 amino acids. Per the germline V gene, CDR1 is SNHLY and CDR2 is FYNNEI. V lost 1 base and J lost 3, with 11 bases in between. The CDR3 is CASSEGLVGTDTQYF. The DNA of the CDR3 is TGTGCCAGCAGTGAAGGGCTAGTTGGGACAGATACGCAGTATTTT.

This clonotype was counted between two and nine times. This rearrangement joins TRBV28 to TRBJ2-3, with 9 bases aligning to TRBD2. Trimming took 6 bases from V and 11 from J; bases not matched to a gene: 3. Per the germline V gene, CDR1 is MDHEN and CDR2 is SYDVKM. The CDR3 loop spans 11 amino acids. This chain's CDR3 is CASSVSGGQYF. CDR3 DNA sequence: TGTGCCAGCAGCGTTAGCGGGGGGCAGTATTTT. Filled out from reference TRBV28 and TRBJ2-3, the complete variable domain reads DVKVTQSSRYLVKRTGEKVFLECVQDMDHENMFWYRQDPGLGLRLIYFSYDVKMKEKGDIPEGYSVSREKKERFSLILESASTNQTSMYLCASSVSGGQYFGPGTRLTVL.

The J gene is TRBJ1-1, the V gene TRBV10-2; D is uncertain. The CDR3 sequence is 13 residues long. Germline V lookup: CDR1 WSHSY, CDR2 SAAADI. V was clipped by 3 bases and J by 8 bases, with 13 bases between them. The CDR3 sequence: CASSEYVTEEAFF. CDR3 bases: TGCGCCAGCAGTGAATATGTAACAGAAGAAGCTTTCTTT.

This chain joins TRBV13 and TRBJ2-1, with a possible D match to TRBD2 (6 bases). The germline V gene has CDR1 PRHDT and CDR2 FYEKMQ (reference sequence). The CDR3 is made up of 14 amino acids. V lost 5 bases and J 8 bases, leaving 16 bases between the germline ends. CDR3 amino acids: CASSPPGGDDEQFF. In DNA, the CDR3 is TGTGCCAGCAGCCCTCCCGGCGGGGACGATGAGCAGTTCTTC.

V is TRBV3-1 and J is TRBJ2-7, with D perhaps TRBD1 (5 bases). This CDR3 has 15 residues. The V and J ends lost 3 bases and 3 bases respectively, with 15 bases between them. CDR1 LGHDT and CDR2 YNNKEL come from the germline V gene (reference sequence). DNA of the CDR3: TGTGCCAGCAGCCAGTCCCTGGGGCTCCTCTACGAGCAGTACTTC. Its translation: CASSQSLGLLYEQYF.

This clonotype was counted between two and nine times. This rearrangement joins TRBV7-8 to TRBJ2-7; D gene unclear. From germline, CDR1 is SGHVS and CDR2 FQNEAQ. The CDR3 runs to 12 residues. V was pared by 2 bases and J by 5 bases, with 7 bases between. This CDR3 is CASSLRQDEQYV. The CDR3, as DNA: TGTGCCAGCAGCTTACGGCAGGACGAGCAGTACGTC.

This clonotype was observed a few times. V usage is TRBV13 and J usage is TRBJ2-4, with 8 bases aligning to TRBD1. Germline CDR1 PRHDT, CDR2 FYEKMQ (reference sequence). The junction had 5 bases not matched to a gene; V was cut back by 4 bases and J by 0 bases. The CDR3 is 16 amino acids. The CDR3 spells CASSSDRDEAKNIQYF. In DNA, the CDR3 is TGTGCCAGCAGCTCGGACAGGGACGAAGCCAAAAACATTCAGTACTTC.

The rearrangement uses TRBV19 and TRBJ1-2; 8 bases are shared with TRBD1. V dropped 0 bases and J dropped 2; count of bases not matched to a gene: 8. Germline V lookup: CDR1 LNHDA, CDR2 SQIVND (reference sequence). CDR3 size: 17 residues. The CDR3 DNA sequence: TGTGCCAGTAGTATAGATCTGGGGACAGGCCGGAACTATGGCTACACCTTC. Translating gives CASSIDLGTGRNYGYTF. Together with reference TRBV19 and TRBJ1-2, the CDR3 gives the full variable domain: DGGITQSPKYLFRKEGQNVTLSCEQNLNHDAMYWYRQDPGQGLRLIYYSQIVNDFQKGDIAEGYSVSREKKESFPLTVTSAQKNPTAFYLCASSIDLGTGRNYGYTFGSGTRLTVV.

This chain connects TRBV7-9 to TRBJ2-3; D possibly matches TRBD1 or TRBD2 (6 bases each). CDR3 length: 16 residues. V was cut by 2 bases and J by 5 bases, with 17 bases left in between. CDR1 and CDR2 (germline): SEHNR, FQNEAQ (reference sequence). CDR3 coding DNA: TGTGCCAGCAGCTTATATGCGGGACACTACAAAGATACGCAGTATTTT. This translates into CASSLYAGHYKDTQYF.

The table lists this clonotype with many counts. The CDR3: CASSYSGANEQFF. In DNA form, the CDR3 reads TGTGCCAGCAGTTACTCGGGAGCGAATGAGCAGTTCTTC. The rearrangement links TRBV6-5 to TRBJ2-1; possible D gene TRBD2, 5 bases. CDR3 length equals 13 residues. V was shortened by 0 bases and J by 7 bases, with 7 bases between the two germline ends. Germline assignment: CDR1 MNHEY and CDR2 SVGAGI.

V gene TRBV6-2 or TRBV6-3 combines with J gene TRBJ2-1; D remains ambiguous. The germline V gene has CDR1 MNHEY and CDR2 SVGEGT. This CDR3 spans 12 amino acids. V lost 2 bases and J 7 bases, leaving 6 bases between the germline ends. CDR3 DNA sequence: TGTGCCAGCAGTTACATGGTGAATGAGCAGTTCTTC. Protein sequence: CASSYMVNEQFF.

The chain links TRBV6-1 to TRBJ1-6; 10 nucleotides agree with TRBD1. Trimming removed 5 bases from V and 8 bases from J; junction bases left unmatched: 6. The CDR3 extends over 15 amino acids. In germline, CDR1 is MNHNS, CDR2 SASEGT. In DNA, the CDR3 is TGTGCCAGCAGTTCCCGGACAGGGGGTTATTCACCCCTCCACTTT. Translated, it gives CASSSRTGGYSPLHF.

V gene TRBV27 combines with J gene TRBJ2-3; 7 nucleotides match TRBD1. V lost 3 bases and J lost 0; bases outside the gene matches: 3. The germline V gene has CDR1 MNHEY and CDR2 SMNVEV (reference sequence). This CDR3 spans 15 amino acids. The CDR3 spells CASSFLDRSTDTQYF. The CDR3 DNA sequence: TGTGCCAGCAGTTTTTTGGACAGGAGCACAGATACGCAGTATTTT.

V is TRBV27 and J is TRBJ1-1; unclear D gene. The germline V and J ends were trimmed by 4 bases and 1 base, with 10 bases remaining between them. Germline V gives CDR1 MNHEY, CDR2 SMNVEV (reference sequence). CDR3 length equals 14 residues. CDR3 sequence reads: CASSWTGWNTEAFF. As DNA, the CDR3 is TGTGCCAGCAGTTGGACCGGCTGGAACACTGAAGCTTTCTTT.

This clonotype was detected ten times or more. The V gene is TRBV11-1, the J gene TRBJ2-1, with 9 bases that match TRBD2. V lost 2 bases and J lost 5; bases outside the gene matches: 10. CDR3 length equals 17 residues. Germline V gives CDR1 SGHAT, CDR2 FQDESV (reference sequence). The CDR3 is CASSLRAGGFWDNEQFF. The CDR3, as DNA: TGTGCCAGCAGCTTAAGGGCGGGGGGGTTTTGGGACAATGAGCAGTTCTTC.

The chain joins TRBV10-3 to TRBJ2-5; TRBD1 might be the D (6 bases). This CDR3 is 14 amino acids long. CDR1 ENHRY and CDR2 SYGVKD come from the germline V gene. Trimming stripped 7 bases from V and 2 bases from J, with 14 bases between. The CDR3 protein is CAITPGHMQETQYF. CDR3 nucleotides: TGTGCCATCACTCCGGGACATATGCAAGAGACCCAGTACTTC.

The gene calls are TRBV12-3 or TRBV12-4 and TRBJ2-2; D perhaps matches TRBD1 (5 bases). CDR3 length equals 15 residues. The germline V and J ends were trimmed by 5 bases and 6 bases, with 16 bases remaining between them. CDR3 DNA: TGTGCCAGCAGTCAAAGTTCAGGGTCTTCCGGGGAGCTGTTTTTT. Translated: CASSQSSGSSGELFF.

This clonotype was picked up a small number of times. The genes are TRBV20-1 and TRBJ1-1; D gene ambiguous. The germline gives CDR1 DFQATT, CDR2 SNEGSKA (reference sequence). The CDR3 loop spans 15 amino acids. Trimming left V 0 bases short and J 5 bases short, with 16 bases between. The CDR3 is CSARDMEGVETEAFF. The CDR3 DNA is TGCAGTGCTAGAGATATGGAGGGAGTAGAAACTGAAGCTTTCTTT.

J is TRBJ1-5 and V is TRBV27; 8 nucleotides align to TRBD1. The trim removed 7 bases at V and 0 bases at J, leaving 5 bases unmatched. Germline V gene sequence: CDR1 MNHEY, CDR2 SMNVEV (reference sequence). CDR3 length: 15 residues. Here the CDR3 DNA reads TGTGCCAGCAAGGACAGGGTTTATAGCAATCAGCCCCAGCATTTT. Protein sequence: CASKDRVYSNQPQHF.

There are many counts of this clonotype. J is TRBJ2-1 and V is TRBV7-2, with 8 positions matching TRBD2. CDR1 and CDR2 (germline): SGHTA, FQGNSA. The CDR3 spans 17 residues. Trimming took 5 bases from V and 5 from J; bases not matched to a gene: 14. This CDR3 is CASSRSRGTRADNEQFF. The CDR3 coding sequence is TGTGCCAGCAGCCGAAGTCGCGGGACTAGGGCCGACAATGAGCAGTTCTTC.

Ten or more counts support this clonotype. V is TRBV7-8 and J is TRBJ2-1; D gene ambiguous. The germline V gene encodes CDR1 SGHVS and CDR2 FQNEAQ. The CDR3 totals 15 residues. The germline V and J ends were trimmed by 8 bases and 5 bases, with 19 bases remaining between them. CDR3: CASQYVRGINNEQFF. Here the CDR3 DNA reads TGTGCCAGCCAATATGTACGTGGGATCAACAATGAGCAGTTCTTC.

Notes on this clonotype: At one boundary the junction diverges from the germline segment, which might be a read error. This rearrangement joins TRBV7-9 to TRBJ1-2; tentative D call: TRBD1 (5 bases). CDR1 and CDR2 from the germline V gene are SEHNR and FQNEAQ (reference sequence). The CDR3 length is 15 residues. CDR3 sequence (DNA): TGTGCCAGCTGCTTATCCGCCCCAGGGCACTATGGCTACACCTTC. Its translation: CASCLSAPGHYGYTF.

The CDR3 DNA is TGTGCCAGCAGTTTAGACCCCTGGAATGAAAAACTGTTTTTT. Its protein product is CASSLDPWNEKLFF. The chain combines TRBV27 with TRBJ1-4; D is unclear. Trimming stripped 2 bases from V and 5 bases from J, with 9 bases between. Germline CDR1 and CDR2: MNHEY and SMNVEV (reference sequence). This CDR3 has 14 residues.

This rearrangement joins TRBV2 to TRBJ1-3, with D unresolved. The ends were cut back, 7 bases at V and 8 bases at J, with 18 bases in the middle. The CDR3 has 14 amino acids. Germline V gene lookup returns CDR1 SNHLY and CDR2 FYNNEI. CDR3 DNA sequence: TGTGCCAGCACTCGGCGCGGCGCAAGGGACACCATATATTTT. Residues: CASTRRGARDTIYF.

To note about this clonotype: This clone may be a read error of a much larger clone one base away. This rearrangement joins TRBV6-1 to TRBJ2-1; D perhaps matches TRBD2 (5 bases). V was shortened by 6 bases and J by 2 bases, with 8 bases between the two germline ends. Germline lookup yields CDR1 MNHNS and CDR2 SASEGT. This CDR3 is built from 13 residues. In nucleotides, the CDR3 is TGTGCCAGCAGCGAGAGGGCCTACAATGAGCAGTTCTTC. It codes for CASSERAYNEQFF.